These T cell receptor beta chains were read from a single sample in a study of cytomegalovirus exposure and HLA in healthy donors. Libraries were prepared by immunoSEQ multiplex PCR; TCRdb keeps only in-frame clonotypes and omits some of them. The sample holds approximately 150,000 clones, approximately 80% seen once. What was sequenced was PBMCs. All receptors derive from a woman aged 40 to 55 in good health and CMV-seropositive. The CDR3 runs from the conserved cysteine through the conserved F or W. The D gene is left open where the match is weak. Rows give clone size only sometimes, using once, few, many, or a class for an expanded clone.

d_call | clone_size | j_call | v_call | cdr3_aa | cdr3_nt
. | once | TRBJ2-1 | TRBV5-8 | CASTLGTGRGNEQFF | TGTGCCAGCACCCTTGGAACAGGGAGGGGCAATGAGCAGTTCTTC
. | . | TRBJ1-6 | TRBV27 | CASRPLQGSYNSPLHF | TGTGCCAGCAGACCCTTACAGGGTTCCTATAATTCACCCCTCCACTTT
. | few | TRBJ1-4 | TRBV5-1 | CASSLGVTNEKLFF | TGCGCCAGCAGCTTAGGGGTAACTAATGAAAAACTGTTTTTT
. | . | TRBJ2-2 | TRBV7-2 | CASSLPLNIELFF | TGTGCCAGCAGCTTACCCCTTAACATCGAGCTGTTTTTT
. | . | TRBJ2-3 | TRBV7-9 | CASSFEGSTDTQYF | TGTGCCAGCAGCTTTGAGGGAAGCACAGATACGCAGTATTTT
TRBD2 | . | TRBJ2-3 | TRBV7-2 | CASSPRTSGAADTQYF | TGTGCCAGCAGCCCCCGGACTAGCGGGGCAGCAGATACGCAGTATTTT
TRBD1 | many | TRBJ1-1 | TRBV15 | CATSPTGTGPMNTEAFF | TGTGCCACCAGTCCAACCGGGACAGGACCCATGAACACTGAAGCTTTCTTT
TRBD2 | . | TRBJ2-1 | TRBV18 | CASSWTSGENYNEQFF | TGTGCCAGCTCATGGACTAGCGGGGAGAACTACAATGAGCAGTTCTTC
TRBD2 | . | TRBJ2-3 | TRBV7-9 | CASSLGLAGDASTDTQYF | TGTGCCAGCAGCTTAGGACTAGCGGGGGATGCTAGCACAGATACGCAGTATTTT
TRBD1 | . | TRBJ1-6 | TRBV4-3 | CASSQDRDRVDPLHF | TGCGCCAGCAGCCAAGACCGGGACAGGGTGGATCCCCTCCACTTT
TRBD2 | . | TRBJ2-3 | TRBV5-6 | CAGKREASDTQYF | TGTGCCGGTAAGCGGGAGGCGTCAGATACGCAGTATTTT
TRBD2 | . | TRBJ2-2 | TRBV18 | CASSPAAGGGTGELFF | TGTGCCAGCTCACCAGCGGCGGGAGGAGGGACCGGGGAGCTGTTTTTT
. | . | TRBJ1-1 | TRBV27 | CASSFLGRGTEAFF | TGTGCCAGCAGTTTCTTGGGTCGGGGGACTGAAGCTTTCTTT
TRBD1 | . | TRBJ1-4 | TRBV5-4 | CASSRQAGGSEKLFF | TGTGCCAGCAGCAGACAAGCAGGGGGCAGTGAAAAACTGTTTTTT
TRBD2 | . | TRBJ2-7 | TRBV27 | CASSTSGGPYEQYF | TGTGCCAGCAGTACCAGCGGGGGGCCCTACGAGCAGTACTTC
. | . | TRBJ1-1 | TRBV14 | CASSPATRGVTEAFF | TGTGCCAGCAGCCCCGCGACCCGGGGGGTCACTGAAGCTTTCTTT
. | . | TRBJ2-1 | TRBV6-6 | CASSPTYEQFF | TGTGCCAGCAGCCCCACATATGAGCAGTTCTTC
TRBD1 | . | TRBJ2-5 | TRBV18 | CASSVGQGEETQYF | TGTGCCAGCTCGGTGGGACAGGGTGAAGAGACCCAGTACTTC
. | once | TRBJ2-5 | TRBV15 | CATSRDEGRGGETQYF | TGTGCCACCAGCAGAGATGAAGGCAGGGGAGGGGAGACCCAGTACTTC
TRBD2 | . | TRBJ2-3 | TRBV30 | CAWIEAGVTDTQYF | TGTGCCTGGATCGAGGCGGGGGTTACAGATACGCAGTATTTT
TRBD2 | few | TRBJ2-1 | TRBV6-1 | CASLREGGANEQFF | TGTGCCAGCCTCCGGGAGGGGGGGGCGAATGAGCAGTTCTTC
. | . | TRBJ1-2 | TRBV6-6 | CASRPGQTYGYTF | TGTGCCAGCAGACCAGGACAGACCTATGGCTACACCTTC
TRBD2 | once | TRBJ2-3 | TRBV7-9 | CASRETSGRTDTQYF | TGTGCCAGCAGGGAGACTAGCGGACGCACAGATACGCAGTATTTT
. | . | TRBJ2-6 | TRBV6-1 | CASSGRQTSGANVLTF | TGTGCCAGCAGTGGCCGACAGACCTCTGGGGCCAACGTCCTGACTTTC
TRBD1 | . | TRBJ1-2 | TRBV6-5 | CASSNRGTNYGHTF | TGTGCCAGCAGCAACAGGGGAACTAACTATGGCCACACCTTC
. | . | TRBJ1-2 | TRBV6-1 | CASSEAGTTNYGYTF | TGTGCCAGCAGTGAAGCGGGCACCACAAACTATGGCTACACCTTC
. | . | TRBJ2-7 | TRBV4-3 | CASSQGNRGLPEEQYF | TGCGCCAGCAGCCAAGGGAATAGAGGCCTCCCTGAGGAGCAGTACTTC
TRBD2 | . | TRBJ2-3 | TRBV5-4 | CASSLAGLAGVDTQYF | TGTGCCAGCAGCTTGGCCGGACTAGCGGGAGTAGATACGCAGTATTTT
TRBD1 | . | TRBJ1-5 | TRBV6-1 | CASSTDRSWKPQHF | TGTGCCAGCAGTACGGACAGGTCTTGGAAGCCCCAGCATTTT
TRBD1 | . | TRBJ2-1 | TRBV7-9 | CASSSGQGNEQFF | TGTGCCAGCAGCTCGGGACAGGGTAATGAGCAGTTCTTC
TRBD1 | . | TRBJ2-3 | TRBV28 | CASSFGTGGTDTQYF | TGTGCCAGCAGTTTCGGGACAGGGGGCACAGATACGCAGTATTTT
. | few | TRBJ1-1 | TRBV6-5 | CASRQAMNTEAFF | TGTGCCAGCAGACAGGCCATGAACACTGAAGCTTTCTTT
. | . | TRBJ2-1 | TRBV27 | CASSLSPLTMQQFF | TGTGCCAGCAGTTTATCGCCTCTTACAATGCAGCAGTTCTTC
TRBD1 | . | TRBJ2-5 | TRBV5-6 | CASSWGGQGAGETQYF | TGTGCCAGCAGCTGGGGGGGACAGGGGGCAGGGGAGACCCAGTACTTC
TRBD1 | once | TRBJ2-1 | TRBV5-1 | CASSLRIGQGASNEQFF | TGCGCCAGCAGCTTGAGAATAGGGCAGGGGGCTAGCAATGAGCAGTTCTTC
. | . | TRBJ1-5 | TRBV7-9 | CASSLSGWPQHF | TGTGCCAGCAGCTTATCAGGGTGGCCCCAGCATTTT
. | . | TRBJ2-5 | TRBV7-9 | CASSLSAGQETQYF | TGTGCCAGCAGCTTATCGGCAGGACAGGAGACCCAGTACTTC
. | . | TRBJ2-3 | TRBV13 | CASSLGTTETDTQYF | TGTGCCAGCAGCTTAGGGACTACCGAAACAGATACGCAGTATTTT
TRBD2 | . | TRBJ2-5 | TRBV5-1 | CASSPGLAGTGYQETQYF | TGCGCCAGCAGTCCGGGACTAGCGGGGACGGGGTACCAAGAGACCCAGTACTTC
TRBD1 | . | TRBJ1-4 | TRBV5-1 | CASSLEQGAFEKLFF | TGCGCCAGCAGCTTGGAACAGGGGGCATTTGAAAAACTGTTTTTT
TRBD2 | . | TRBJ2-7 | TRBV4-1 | CASSHPTSGVYEQYF | TGCGCCAGCAGCCACCCGACTAGCGGGGTCTACGAGCAGTACTTC
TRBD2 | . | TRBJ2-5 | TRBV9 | CASSPRLAGGHRETQYF | TGTGCCAGCAGCCCTCGACTAGCGGGGGGGCATCGAGAGACCCAGTACTTC
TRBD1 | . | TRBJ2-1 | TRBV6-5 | CASSYSRDRGFGFF | TGTGCCAGCAGTTACTCGAGGGACAGGGGGTTTGGGTTCTTC
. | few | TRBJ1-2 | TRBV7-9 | CASSLPNRLNYGYTF | TGTGCCAGCAGCTTACCAAACAGACTAAACTATGGCTACACCTTC
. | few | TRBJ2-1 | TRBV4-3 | CASSLETTGTFSYNEQFF | TGCGCCAGCAGCCTAGAAACCACAGGTACCTTCTCCTACAATGAGCAGTTCTTC
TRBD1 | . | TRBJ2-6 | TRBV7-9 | CASSLGSGQGAGANVLTF | TGTGCCAGCAGCTTAGGGTCGGGACAGGGGGCTGGGGCCAACGTCCTGACTTTC
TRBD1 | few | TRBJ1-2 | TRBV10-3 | CASSYVTGSGNYGYTF | TGTGCCAGCAGTTACGTGACAGGGAGCGGGAACTATGGCTACACCTTC
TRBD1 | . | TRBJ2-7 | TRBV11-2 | CASSTDRVGMGQYF | TGTGCCAGCAGCACAGACAGGGTTGGAATGGGGCAGTACTTC
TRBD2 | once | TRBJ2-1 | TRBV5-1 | CASSWTSGESSYNEQFF | TGCGCCAGCAGCTGGACTAGCGGGGAGAGCTCCTACAATGAGCAGTTCTTC
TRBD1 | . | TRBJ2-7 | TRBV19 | CASSIASGTGEAYEQYF | TGTGCCAGTAGTATAGCTTCCGGGACAGGGGAAGCGTACGAGCAGTACTTC
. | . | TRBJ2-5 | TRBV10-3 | CAIGQKQETQYF | TGTGCCATCGGACAGAAACAAGAGACCCAGTACTTC
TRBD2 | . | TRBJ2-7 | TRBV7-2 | CASSLEGARAGGAYEQYF | TGTGCCAGCAGCTTAGAGGGGGCCAGAGCGGGAGGGGCCTACGAGCAGTACTTC
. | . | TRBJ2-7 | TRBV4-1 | CASSQQQTGEQYF | TGCGCCAGCAGCCAACAACAGACCGGCGAGCAGTACTTC
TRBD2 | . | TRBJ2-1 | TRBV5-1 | CASSLGLAASSYNEQFF | TGCGCCAGCAGCTTGGGACTAGCGGCGAGCTCCTACAATGAGCAGTTCTTC
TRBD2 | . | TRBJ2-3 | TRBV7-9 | CASSQAAGGTDTQYF | TGTGCCAGCAGCCAGGCAGCGGGGGGAACAGATACGCAGTATTTT
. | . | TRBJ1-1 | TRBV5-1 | CASTLQGLNTEAFF | TGCGCCAGCACGTTACAGGGTTTGAACACTGAAGCTTTCTTT
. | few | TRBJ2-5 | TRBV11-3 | CASSHRRIQETQYF | TGTGCCAGCAGCCATAGGAGGATCCAAGAGACCCAGTACTTC
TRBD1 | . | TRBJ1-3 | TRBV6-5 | CASSSDDRVYGNTIYF | TGTGCCAGCAGTTCCGATGACAGGGTCTATGGAAACACCATATATTTT